The 5 T cell receptor beta chains listed next were all sequenced from one sample in a study of T cell repertoires in cytomegalovirus infection. For these receptors, no antigen is known. TCRdb re-analysed the reads in MiXCR, keeping a single row per CDR3 protein. This table holds approximately 470,000 distinct CDR3 sequences, about 44% found once. The material was cultured PBMCs, obtained from culture after CMV antigen stimulation. These receptors were obtained from a human donor in good health (CMV status not recorded). Some clones in this sample may be carry-over from other donors' samples.

This clonotype was observed once. The chain joins TRBV6-6 to TRBJ2-7; 10 bases align to TRBD2. Losses at the gene ends were 5 bases for V and 5 bases for J; bases not matched to a gene: 9. The CDR3 has 15 residues. CDR1 MNHNY and CDR2 SVGAGI come from the germline V gene (reference sequence). The CDR3 reads CASSTLAGEVDEQYF. The DNA of the CDR3 is TGTGCCAGCAGTACGCTAGCGGGAGAAGTCGACGAGCAGTACTTC.

The genes are TRBV6-1 and TRBJ2-7, with a possible D match to TRBD1 (5 bases). V lost 3 bases and J lost 2, with 8 bases in between. The CDR3 is made up of 13 amino acids. Germline CDR1 and CDR2: MNHNS and SASEGT. This CDR3 reads CASSETDPYEQYF. The CDR3 DNA follows: TGTGCCAGCAGTGAGACAGATCCCTACGAGCAGTACTTC.

This clonotype was recorded many times. The V call is TRBV28, the J call TRBJ2-2; 10 bases match TRBD2. J was trimmed by 2 bases and V by 5 bases; bases with no gene match: 2. The CDR3 is 15 amino acids. Germline loops: CDR1 MDHEN, CDR2 SYDVKM. Here the CDR3 DNA reads TGTGCCAGCAGTCTAGCGGGGGCCAACACCGGGGAGCTGTTTTTT. Amino acid sequence: CASSLAGANTGELFF. Supplemented by reference TRBV28 and TRBJ2-2, the full variable domain reads DVKVTQSSRYLVKRTGEKVFLECVQDMDHENMFWYRQDPGLGLRLIYFSYDVKMKEKGDIPEGYSVSREKKERFSLILESASTNQTSMYLCASSLAGANTGELFFGEGSRLTVL.

This clonotype was detected only a few times. The chain joins TRBV4-2 to TRBJ2-3, with 9 bases identical to TRBD2. CDR3 length: 16 residues. Trimming took 3 bases from V and 2 from J; bases not matched to a gene: 6. Germline V gene sequence: CDR1 LGHNA, CDR2 YNFKEQ. CDR3 protein: CASSQATSGPTDTQYF. The CDR3 bases are TGTGCCAGCAGCCAGGCGACTAGCGGACCCACAGATACGCAGTATTTT.

In its sample, this clonotype was seen a few times. The chain links TRBV11-2 to TRBJ1-4; a possible D gene is TRBD1 (5 bases). Germline loops: CDR1 SGHAT, CDR2 FQNNGV. Deletions cut 3 bases from V and 5 bases from J, with 10 bases between. The CDR3 contains 14 residues. Here the CDR3 reads CASSFKSGNEKLFF. CDR3 nucleotides: TGTGCCAGCAGCTTTAAGTCAGGGAATGAAAAACTGTTTTTT.